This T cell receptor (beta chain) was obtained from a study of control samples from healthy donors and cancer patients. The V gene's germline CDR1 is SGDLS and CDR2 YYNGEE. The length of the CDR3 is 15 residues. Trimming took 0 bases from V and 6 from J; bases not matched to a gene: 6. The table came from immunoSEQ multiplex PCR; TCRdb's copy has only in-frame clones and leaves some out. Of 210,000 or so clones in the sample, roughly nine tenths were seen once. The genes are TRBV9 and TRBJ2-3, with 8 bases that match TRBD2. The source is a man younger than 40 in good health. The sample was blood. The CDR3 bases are TGTGCCAGCAGCGTAGGGACGGGGGGGCTTGATACGCAGTATTTT. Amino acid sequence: CASSVGTGGLDTQYF.